The present TCR beta chain was sequenced within a study of cytomegalovirus exposure and HLA in healthy donors. The PCR made use of 60 Vbeta and 13 Jbeta primers. The repertoire was sequenced with immunoSEQ multiplex PCR; TCRdb's copy has only in-frame clones and lacks some. The table has approximately 120,000 clones, 70% to 85% seen once; the top ten hold 9.5% to 13%. CDR3 length equals 17 residues. Germline V gene data show CDR1 as SGHTA and CDR2 as FQGTGA. Losses at the gene ends were 5 bases for V and 3 bases for J; bases not matched to a gene: 11. Specimen: PBMCs. V gene TRBV7-3 combines with J gene TRBJ2-1, with 9 bases that match TRBD1. The clonotype originates from a man aged 40-50 years in good health and CMV-seropositive. For the CDR3, the DNA is TGTGCCAGCAGCCGACAACCTCCGGGACAGGGCTACAATGAGCAGTTCTTC. The encoded protein is CASSRQPPGQGYNEQFF. The whole variable domain, filled in from reference TRBV7-3 and TRBJ2-1, reads GAGVSQTPSNKVTEKGKYVELRCDPISGHTALYWYRQSLGQGPEFLIYFQGTGAADDSGLPNDRFFAVRPEGSVSTLKIQRTERGDSAVYLCASSRQPPGQGYNEQFFGPGTRLTVL.